These 29 T cell receptor beta chains share one sample of origin, sequenced in a study of blood T cell dynamics during melanoma immunotherapy (dated by TCRdb to the early 2020s). According to the study, the label for this sample's time point signals: week 3, after first cycle of checkpoint inhibitor. The library was generated by the immunoSEQ multiplex PCR assay. The table was pulled from immuneACCESS by TCRdb, which kept in-frame rearrangements only. Such tables lose some clones; where checked, under half of the loss comes from unresolved V genes, and the rest has no known cause. The sample contains approximately 17,000 clones, 70% to 90% of them found a single time. The ten top clones hold about 6.8% of the sample. The starting material was blood, obtained from a patient treated with checkpoint blockade. The receptors stem from a human donor with melanoma.

The J gene is TRBJ2-7, the V gene TRBV10-3; the D gene is possibly TRBD2 (5 bases). The CDR3 loop spans 13 amino acids. CDR1 and CDR2 from the germline V gene are ENHRY and SYGVKD. Trimming removed 2 bases at V and 4 bases at J, with 9 bases between. The DNA for the CDR3 is TGTGCCATCAGTGAGCGTGGAGGTTACGAGCAGTACTTC. It codes for CAISERGGYEQYF.

The chain recombines TRBV11-2 with TRBJ2-1; no clear D gene. CDR3 length equals 19 residues. Trimming left V 4 bases short and J 0 bases short, with 22 bases between. Looked up from germline, CDR1 is SGHAT and CDR2 is FQNNGV. The CDR3 is CASSSRGVVLRSSYNEQFF. CDR3 bases: TGTGCCAGCAGCTCTAGAGGCGTTGTATTGAGGAGCTCCTACAATGAGCAGTTCTTC.

The chain couples TRBV7-6 to TRBJ2-7; D call uncertain. The CDR3 length is 12 residues. The germline V gene has CDR1 SGHVS and CDR2 FNYEAQ. The ends were cut back, 2 bases at V and 6 bases at J, with 8 bases in the middle. The CDR3 nucleotides are TGTGCCAGCAGCTTACCCCAGCGCGAGCAGTACTTC. Translating it yields CASSLPQREQYF.

The chain couples TRBV30 to TRBJ2-3; D is possibly TRBD1 or TRBD2 (5 bases each). CDR1 and CDR2 from the germline V gene are GTSNPN and SVGIG (reference sequence). The CDR3 sequence is 13 residues long. V lost 0 bases and J lost 4, with 8 bases in between. The CDR3 region has the DNA TGTGCCTGGAGTGTTCAGGGAGCAGATACGCAGTATTTT. Its protein is CAWSVQGADTQYF.

V is TRBV19 and J is TRBJ2-7; D possibly corresponds to TRBD2 (5 bases). Germline CDR1 LNHDA, CDR2 SQIVND (reference sequence). This CDR3 spans 15 amino acids. The V end lost 0 bases, the J end lost 3 bases, and 12 bases lay between the germline ends. Here the CDR3 DNA reads TGTGCCAGTAGTATAGAACCCAGAGGGATCTACGAGCAGTACTTC. Residues: CASSIEPRGIYEQYF.

This chain links TRBV21-1 with TRBJ2-1; TRBD2 is the table's D call and was not checked against the DNA. TRBV21-1 is given as a pseudogene. The CDR3 consists of 15 residues. CDR3 residues: CASSKRNSGDHEQFF. The CDR3 coding sequence is TGTGCCAGCAGCAAAAGGAATAGCGGGGACCACGAGCAGTTCTTC.

The genes are TRBV19 and TRBJ2-1, with TRBD2 matching 14 bases. The CDR3 is 12 amino acids. With 7 bases clipped from V and 14 bases from J, the junction kept 4 bases outside the gene matches. Germline V gene lookup returns CDR1 LNHDA and CDR2 SQIVND (reference sequence). CDR3 amino acids: CASTGTSGSKFF. For the CDR3, the DNA is TGTGCCAGTACTGGGACTAGCGGGAGTAAGTTCTTC.

This clone qualifies as large. This chain links TRBV28 with TRBJ1-6; D not resolved. CDR1 is MDHEN and CDR2 is SYDVKM in the germline V gene. This CDR3 has 13 amino acids. Between the trimmed V and J ends, which lost 7 bases and 8 bases, there was a span of 12 bases. The CDR3 coding sequence is TGTGCCAGCACCGTACAGCCAGATTCACCCCTCCACTTT. As protein: CASTVQPDSPLHF.

The chain is built from TRBV6-5 and TRBJ2-2; D tentatively fits TRBD1 or TRBD2 (6 bases each). CDR1 is MNHEY and CDR2 is SVGAGI in the germline V gene. This CDR3 has 14 residues. Trimming left V 7 bases short and J 4 bases short, with 13 bases between. The CDR3 loop reads CASIREGGTGELFF. The CDR3 nucleotides read TGTGCCAGCATCCGTGAGGGGGGCACCGGGGAGCTGTTTTTT.

This clone was seen only a few times. This chain connects TRBV6-6 to TRBJ2-4, with D perhaps TRBD2 (5 bases). This CDR3 has 12 amino acids. In germline, CDR1 is MNHNY, CDR2 SVGAGI (reference sequence). With 8 bases removed from V and 0 bases from J, the gap between germline ends came to 5 bases. CDR3 amino acids: CASGLAKNIQYF. CDR3 bases: TGTGCCAGCGGACTAGCCAAAAACATTCAGTACTTC.

The V and J genes are TRBV27 and TRBJ2-7, with no clear D. CDR1 and CDR2 (germline): MNHEY, SMNVEV (reference sequence). The CDR3 spans 11 residues. Deletions cut 6 bases from V and 3 bases from J, with 6 bases between. CDR3 in DNA: TGTGCCAGCAGACGGAACTACGAGCAGTACTTC. As protein: CASRRNYEQYF.

The chain uses TRBV27 and TRBJ2-2; 14 bases align to TRBD2. With V trimmed by 4 bases and J by 5 bases, 6 bases remained unmatched. In germline, CDR1 is MNHEY, CDR2 SMNVEV (reference sequence). The CDR3 consists of 17 residues. The CDR3 nucleotides read TGTGCCAGCAGTTCTGGACTAGCGGGAGGTAGAACCGGGGAGCTGTTTTTT. It specifies CASSSGLAGGRTGELFF.

This clone turned up a few times. CDR3 protein: CASSASGRGANTEAFF. The CDR3 bases are TGTGCCAGCAGCGCGTCAGGGCGGGGGGCGAACACTGAAGCTTTCTTT. The rearrangement links TRBV6-6 to TRBJ1-1; a weak D match, TRBD1 (6 bases). V was cut by 6 bases and J by 1 base, with 18 bases left in between. The CDR3 runs 16 residues. Germline V gives CDR1 MNHNY, CDR2 SVGAGI (reference sequence).

This clone appeared a single time. This chain uses TRBV28 with TRBJ1-2; D not certain. Germline-derived CDR1 and CDR2 are MDHEN and SYDVKM. The CDR3 covers 10 residues. Trimming removed 6 bases from V and 2 bases from J, with 1 base in between. The chain's CDR3 is CASSNYGYTF. In DNA form, the CDR3 reads TGTGCCAGCAGCAACTATGGCTACACCTTC.

This chain uses TRBV11-3 with TRBJ2-7; D may correspond to TRBD1 or TRBD2 (5 bases each). This CDR3 has 13 residues. Trimming left V 0 bases short and J 6 bases short, with 9 bases between. CDR1 and CDR2 (germline): SGHNT, YENEEA. CDR3 DNA: TGTGCCAGCAGCTTAGAGGGGGTTGGCGAGCAGTACTTC. The encoded protein is CASSLEGVGEQYF.

A note on this clone: This same CDR3 is encoded by further DNA sequences in the sample. The chain is built from TRBV6-5 and TRBJ1-5, with 7 bases identical to TRBD1. Germline V gives CDR1 MNHEY, CDR2 SVGAGI. The CDR3 runs 12 residues. V lost 6 bases and J lost 7; bases outside the gene matches: 3. CDR3 sequence reads: CASSSGGQPQHF. The CDR3, as DNA: TGTGCCAGCAGCTCAGGGGGACAGCCCCAGCATTTT.

V usage is TRBV28 and J usage is TRBJ1-1; the D is unclear. The ends were cut back, 5 bases at V and 3 bases at J, with 13 bases in the middle. This CDR3 has 14 amino acids. Per germline, CDR1 MDHEN and CDR2 SYDVKM. CDR3 region: CASSMTSGYTEAFF. The CDR3 DNA reads TGTGCCAGCAGTATGACATCCGGGTACACTGAAGCTTTCTTT.

The chain carries TRBV7-9 and TRBJ2-2, with 9 positions matching TRBD1. V shed 7 bases and J 5 bases; nucleotides not matched to a gene: 5. Germline values: CDR1 SEHNR, CDR2 FQNEAQ (reference sequence). CDR3 length: 14 residues. The CDR3 loop is CASKGQGWTGELFF. The CDR3 DNA sequence: TGTGCCAGCAAAGGACAGGGGTGGACCGGGGAGCTGTTTTTT.

CDR3 loop: CASSFNGFNEKLFF. CDR3 sequence (DNA): TGTGCCAGCAGTTTTAACGGATTCAATGAAAAACTGTTTTTT. The rearrangement joins TRBV27 to TRBJ1-4; no clear D. Trimming took 3 bases from V and 5 from J, leaving 10 bases between them. Germline-derived CDR1 and CDR2 are MNHEY and SMNVEV (reference sequence). This CDR3 region has 14 residues.

The V gene is TRBV2, the J gene TRBJ2-7; the D gene is possibly TRBD1 (5 bases). The CDR3 has 12 residues. Germline V lookup: CDR1 SNHLY, CDR2 FYNNEI. Trimming removed 8 bases from V and 3 bases from J, with 11 bases in between. The CDR3 nucleotides read TGTGCCAGCTCGACAGCGATCTACGAGCAGTACTTC. The encoded protein is CASSTAIYEQYF.

This clone was seen only a few times. The gene calls are TRBV5-1 and TRBJ2-1, with 11 positions matching TRBD2. Germline V gene data show CDR1 as SGHRS and CDR2 as YFSETQ. The trim removed 4 bases at V and 9 bases at J, leaving 9 bases unmatched. The CDR3 sequence is 15 residues long. CDR3 nucleotide sequence: TGCGCCAGCAGCGTAACTAGCGGGAGAGAAATTGAGCAGTTCTTC. The encoded protein is CASSVTSGREIEQFF.

V usage is TRBV5-1 and J usage is TRBJ2-7, with D perhaps TRBD2 (5 bases). The CDR3 totals 15 residues. V lost 0 bases and J 1 base, leaving 11 bases between the germline ends. Germline CDR1 reads SGHRS; CDR2 reads YFSETQ. CDR3 protein: CASSLVSVQSYEQYF. The CDR3 DNA follows: TGCGCCAGCAGCTTGGTTAGCGTACAATCCTACGAGCAGTACTTC. The variable domain in full, completed from reference TRBV5-1 and TRBJ2-7, reads KAGVTQTPRYLIKTRGQQVTLSCSPISGHRSVSWYQQTPGQGLQFLFEYFSETQRNKGNFPGRFSGRQFSNSRSEMNVSTLELGDSALYLCASSLVSVQSYEQYFGPGTRLTVT.

The V and J genes are TRBV5-8 and TRBJ1-4; D is unclear. CDR3 length: 10 residues. Trimming cost V 5 bases and J 8 bases, with 4 bases left between them. Germline assignment: CDR1 SGHTS and CDR2 YDEGEE. This CDR3 reads CASRTEKLFF. The CDR3 DNA follows: TGTGCCAGCAGGACGGAAAAACTGTTTTTT.

V usage is TRBV4-3 and J usage is TRBJ2-1; tentatively, D is TRBD2 (6 bases). The CDR3 spans 15 residues. The V and J ends lost 2 bases and 8 bases respectively, with 16 bases between them. The germline CDR1 and CDR2 sequences are LGHNA and YSLEER. The CDR3 reads CASSQTGLSGDEQFF. Here the CDR3 DNA reads TGCGCCAGCAGCCAAACGGGACTGTCCGGCGATGAGCAGTTCTTC.

The gene calls are TRBV19 and TRBJ1-4; D call uncertain. There are 13 residues in the CDR3. Germline V gives CDR1 LNHDA, CDR2 SQIVND (reference sequence). Trimming took 5 bases from V and 3 from J, leaving 7 bases between them. CDR3 amino acids: CASSGLSNEKLFF. CDR3 nucleotides: TGTGCCAGTAGTGGACTTTCTAATGAAAAACTGTTTTTT.

The chain couples TRBV19 to TRBJ1-4, with D unresolved. The V and J ends lost 0 bases and 4 bases respectively, with 12 bases between them. The CDR3 contains 16 residues. Germline V gene lookup returns CDR1 LNHDA and CDR2 SQIVND (reference sequence). This CDR3 is CASSIDIRLNNEKLFF. The CDR3 DNA is TGTGCCAGTAGTATAGACATCAGACTGAATAATGAAAAACTGTTTTTT.

The chain combines TRBV19 with TRBJ2-5; D is uncertain. V gave up 0 bases and J gave up 0 bases, with 5 bases separating them. The CDR3 is 14 amino acids. Germline V CDR1 and CDR2: LNHDA, SQIVND (reference sequence). The CDR3 loop reads CASSIEADQETQYF. CDR3 nucleotide sequence: TGTGCCAGTAGTATAGAGGCCGACCAAGAGACCCAGTACTTC.

The rearrangement uses TRBV9 and TRBJ2-7, with D possibly TRBD2 on 7 matching bases. Between the trimmed V and J ends, which lost 0 bases and 5 bases, there was a span of 15 bases. The CDR3 totals 15 residues. Germline V lookup: CDR1 SGDLS, CDR2 YYNGEE. CDR3 in DNA: TGTGCCAGCAGCGTAGGCGGGGGCCGGTCCGACGAGCAGTACTTC. Protein product: CASSVGGGRSDEQYF.

The chain links TRBV28 to TRBJ2-5; maybe TRBD1 (6 bases). The germline CDR1 and CDR2 sequences are MDHEN and SYDVKM. Trimming took 5 bases from V and 1 from J, leaving 20 bases between them. The CDR3 consists of 17 residues. The CDR3 DNA follows: TGTGCCAGCAGTCTCCCCACAGGGAGTAGGTCCCAAGAGACCCAGTACTTC. As protein: CASSLPTGSRSQETQYF. The variable domain in full, completed from reference TRBV28 and TRBJ2-5, reads DVKVTQSSRYLVKRTGEKVFLECVQDMDHENMFWYRQDPGLGLRLIYFSYDVKMKEKGDIPEGYSVSREKKERFSLILESASTNQTSMYLCASSLPTGSRSQETQYFGPGTRLLVL.